A selection of T cell receptor beta chains follows, all from one sample in a study of shared clonotypes between healthy human individuals. Assay: immunoSEQ multiplex PCR; the TCRdb copy retains only in-frame clones and omits some. The sample holds 800,000 to 1,200,000 clones; more than 75% are singletons and the top ten take 0.5% to 0.6%. The specimen sequenced was memory CD4+ T cells from PBMCs. The receptors here all came from a man between 18 and 35 years old in good health. Some clones in this sample may be carry-over from other donors' samples. The conserved cysteine and the conserved F or W are not part of the CDR3 here.

v_gene,len,j_gene,CDR3aa
TRBV5-1,12,TRBJ2-7,ASSLVGSSYEQY
TRBV11-2,10,TRBJ1-1,ASSPMGSEAF
TRBV5-1,14,TRBJ2-7,ASSLAPSGTGGEQY
TRBV6-1,10,TRBJ2-1,ASSEVGNEQF
TRBV6-5,11,TRBJ2-7,ASSYGLAGEQY
TRBV7-8,13,TRBJ1-4,ATRQGTSSNEKLF
TRBV5-6,12,TRBJ2-2,ASSPGLGPGELF
TRBV27,12,TRBJ2-5,ASSTPAAGETQY
TRBV29-1,14,TRBJ2-1,SVEAGLAGPNNEQF
TRBV7-2,13,TRBJ2-3,ASSLDFSSTDTQY
TRBV18,14,TRBJ1-3,ASSPPTGGSGNTIY
TRBV18,11,TRBJ2-5,ASSPFTRETQY
TRBV15,18,TRBJ2-5,ATSRDLGTGGWSGQETQY
TRBV29-1,12,TRBJ2-7,SVEGETGRDEQY
TRBV10-3,12,TRBJ2-7,AISDRDRSHEQY
TRBV27,12,TRBJ2-3,ASGTSRTTDTQY
TRBV11-1,9,TRBJ2-7,ASSLQDEQY
TRBV4-2,13,TRBJ1-2,ASSQETEPGYGYT
TRBV28,14,TRBJ1-5,ASSPGQGYAYQPQH
TRBV5-1,13,TRBJ1-1,ASSLYSLVNTEAF
TRBV27,12,TRBJ2-1,ASSPRLLSGEQF
TRBV28,17,TRBJ1-1,ASSTGTGYFATRNTEAF
TRBV6-1,12,TRBJ1-3,ASHTVGVRNTIY
TRBV28,15,TRBJ2-1,ASSLTSGRTLWNEQF
TRBV19,14,TRBJ2-3,ASSLQGYSGTDTQY
TRBV7-8,11,TRBJ1-5,ASSLDRERPQH
TRBV6-5,12,TRBJ1-1,ASSYGVVGTEAF
TRBV28,12,TRBJ1-2,ASLLLQGAGGYT
TRBV7-2,13,TRBJ2-1,ASSLRQGEYNEQF
TRBV18,12,TRBJ1-5,ASSPTQGGQPQH
TRBV10-3,13,TRBJ1-1,AISARGQGNTEAF